One sample yielded the 20 T cell receptor beta chains listed below, sequenced in a study of blood T cell repertoires in COVID-19. The protocol was immunoSEQ multiplex PCR, while the TCRdb copy is restricted to in-frame clones and leaves out a portion. Counted here are approximately 220,000 clones, more than 80% occurring once; the ten biggest clones make up 3% to 3.5%. The sequenced material came from PBMCs or T cells enriched from blood (not recorded which). Source of these receptors: a woman aged 18 to 35 in a cohort exposed to, infected with or recovered from COVID-19 (not recorded which).

The rearrangement joins TRBV7-2 to TRBJ1-6; D is unclear. Trimming took off 1 base at V and 10 bases at J, with 11 bases between the two ends. Germline-derived CDR1 and CDR2 are SGHTA and FQGNSA. The CDR3 loop spans 14 amino acids. CDR3 DNA: TGTGCCAGCAGCTTAGGCGGGGTCGTCTCACCCCTCCACTTT. It is translated as CASSLGGVVSPLHF.

The chain is built from TRBV6-1 and TRBJ1-6; D ambiguous. Germline CDR1 MNHNS, CDR2 SASEGT. With 2 bases removed from V and 4 bases from J, the gap between germline ends came to 6 bases. The CDR3 totals 14 residues. The CDR3 protein is CASSEHNYNSPLHF. In DNA form, the CDR3 reads TGTGCCAGCAGTGAACACAATTATAATTCACCCCTCCACTTT.

This clone turned up a few times. The chain couples TRBV5-6 to TRBJ1-2, with TRBD1 matching 7 bases. The trim removed 1 base at V and 2 bases at J, leaving 2 bases unmatched. The CDR3 loop spans 14 amino acids. In germline, CDR1 is SGHDT, CDR2 YYEEEE. The CDR3 DNA is TGTGCCAGCAGCTTGACAGGGGCCAACTATGGCTACACCTTC. Translated, it gives CASSLTGANYGYTF.

The chain has TRBV9 and TRBJ2-1; D unresolved. Trimming took 1 base from V and 5 from J, leaving 10 bases between them. CDR1 and CDR2 (germline): SGDLS, YYNGEE. There are 14 residues in the CDR3. The CDR3 region has the DNA TGTGCCAGCAGCGTACTTAGCCTCGACAATGAGCAGTTCTTC. Its protein is CASSVLSLDNEQFF.

This chain uses TRBV23-1 with TRBJ2-7; TRBD1 matches 12 bases. TRBV23-1 is designated an ORF whose function remains uncertain. J gave up 6 bases and V 7 bases, and 10 bases lay outside the gene matches. The CDR3 consists of 15 residues. CDR3 sequence reads: CASTPPGTGGGEQYF. DNA of the CDR3: TGCGCCAGCACCCCCCCGGGGACAGGGGGCGGCGAGCAGTACTTC.

The V call is TRBV29-1, the J call TRBJ1-2; TRBD1 matches at 7 bases. Trimming took 7 bases from V and 3 from J; bases not matched to a gene: 5. The CDR3 length is 12 residues. Germline values: CDR1 SQVTM, CDR2 ANQGSEA. The CDR3 loop is CSAGGNDYGYTF. CDR3 bases: TGCAGCGCAGGGGGTAACGACTATGGCTACACCTTC.

The chain is built from TRBV11-2 and TRBJ2-5, with D unclear. Germline loops: CDR1 SGHAT, CDR2 FQNNGV. V shed 5 bases and J shed 2 bases, with 9 bases lying between them. The CDR3 runs to 13 residues. The CDR3 DNA follows: TGTGCCAGCAGCCCCGGTCCTCAAGAGACCCAGTACTTC. Translated: CASSPGPQETQYF. The variable domain in full, completed from reference TRBV11-2 and TRBJ2-5, reads EAGVAQSPRYKIIEKRQSVAFWCNPISGHATLYWYQQILGQGPKLLIQFQNNGVVDDSQLPKDRFSAERLKGVDSTLKIQPAKLEDSAVYLCASSPGPQETQYFGPGTRLLVL.

The chain couples TRBV6-5 to TRBJ1-3; D is perhaps TRBD1 (6 bases). The V and J ends lost 4 bases and 8 bases respectively, with 12 bases between them. Germline CDR1 and CDR2: MNHEY and SVGAGI. The length of the CDR3 is 13 residues. The chain's CDR3 is CASSFSQGDTIYF. In DNA form, the CDR3 reads TGTGCCAGCAGTTTTTCACAGGGAGACACCATATATTTT.

The J gene is TRBJ1-1, the V gene TRBV5-1; unclear D gene. The CDR3 runs to 13 residues. Between the trimmed V and J ends, which lost 4 bases and 0 bases, there was a span of 7 bases. Germline CDR1 is SGHRS and CDR2 is YFSETQ. Here the CDR3 DNA reads TGCGCCAGCAGCCCGACAATGAACACTGAAGCTTTCTTT. Protein product: CASSPTMNTEAFF.

This clone was recorded only once. The chain links TRBV11-2 to TRBJ1-6; D call uncertain. Germline CDR1 SGHAT, CDR2 FQNNGV. The CDR3 has 17 amino acids. V lost 3 bases and J lost 0, with 12 bases in between. The CDR3 reads CASSLILSRSYNSPLHF. The CDR3 coding sequence is TGTGCCAGCAGCTTGATCCTGAGTCGCTCCTATAATTCACCCCTCCACTTT.

This rearrangement joins TRBV18 to TRBJ1-5; TRBD1 matches at 7 bases. The length of the CDR3 is 14 residues. Trimming removed 3 bases from V and 7 bases from J; junction bases left unmatched: 6. The germline V gene encodes CDR1 KGHSH and CDR2 LQKENI. In DNA form, the CDR3 reads TGTGCCAGCTCACCCATAGGGGGCGAACAGCCCCAGCATTTT. It specifies CASSPIGGEQPQHF.

The genes are TRBV28 and TRBJ1-2; unclear D gene. Trimming removed 3 bases from V and 2 bases from J, with 4 bases in between. The germline V gene has CDR1 MDHEN and CDR2 SYDVKM. This CDR3 is built from 12 residues. The DNA of the CDR3 is TGTGCCAGCAGTTTTAGCAACTATGGCTACACCTTC. As protein: CASSFSNYGYTF.

The chain recombines TRBV7-3 with TRBJ2-6; 7 bases match TRBD1. The CDR3 covers 17 residues. Trimming removed 5 bases from V and 4 bases from J; junction bases left unmatched: 11. Germline lookup yields CDR1 SGHTA and CDR2 FQGTGA. The CDR3 reads CASSPKGQLSGANVLTF. The CDR3 region has the DNA TGTGCCAGCAGCCCAAAGGGACAGCTATCCGGGGCCAACGTCCTGACTTTC.

The chain joins TRBV18 to TRBJ1-1, with 10 bases fitting TRBD1. The germline CDR1 and CDR2 sequences are KGHSH and LQKENI. The CDR3 is 15 amino acids. J gave up 7 bases and V 3 bases, and 8 bases lay outside the gene matches. This CDR3 is CASSPGQGSGNEAFF. The CDR3 nucleotides are TGTGCCAGCTCACCGGGACAGGGGTCGGGGAATGAAGCTTTCTTT.

V and J are TRBV20-1 and TRBJ1-1; D remains unclear. Germline CDR1 is DFQATT and CDR2 is SNEGSKA (reference sequence). V lost 5 bases and J 1 base, leaving 8 bases between the germline ends. The CDR3 is 12 residues long. CDR3 sequence reads: CSARAGNTEAFF. CDR3 coding DNA: TGCAGTGCTCGTGCAGGGAACACTGAAGCTTTCTTT.

J is TRBJ1-3 and V is TRBV11-3; D is perhaps TRBD1 (6 bases). Germline-derived CDR1 and CDR2 are SGHNT and YENEEA. Trimming removed 1 base from V and 0 bases from J, with 7 bases in between. This CDR3 region has 15 residues. The CDR3 nucleotides are TGTGCCAGCAGCTTAGGGACAGCCTCTGGAAACACCATATATTTT. Its translation: CASSLGTASGNTIYF. The full variable domain, in which reference TRBV11-3 and TRBJ1-3 provide the parts outside the CDR3, is EAGVVQSPRYKIIEKKQPVAFWCNPISGHNTLYWYLQNLGQGPELLIRYENEEAVDDSQLPKDRFSAERLKGVDSTLKIQPAELGDSAVYLCASSLGTASGNTIYFGEGSWLTVV.

The chain carries TRBV13 and TRBJ1-1; D remains ambiguous. Germline V CDR1 and CDR2: PRHDT, FYEKMQ (reference sequence). Trimming pared 7 bases from V and 2 bases from J, leaving 17 bases between. The CDR3 runs 15 residues. The CDR3 protein is CASIPNLAVNTEAFF. The CDR3 DNA reads TGTGCCAGCATACCAAACCTGGCGGTCAACACTGAAGCTTTCTTT.

The V and J genes are TRBV25-1 and TRBJ2-7; 8 nucleotides agree with TRBD1. J lost 5 bases, V lost 2 bases, and 2 bases had no gene match. In germline, CDR1 is MGHDK, CDR2 SYGVNS. The CDR3 consists of 13 residues. CDR3: CASSEQGANEQYF. The CDR3 region has the DNA TGTGCCAGCAGTGAACAGGGGGCAAACGAGCAGTACTTC.

This sequence joins TRBV18 and TRBJ1-1, with D possibly matching TRBD1 (5 bases). The CDR3 consists of 13 residues. The ends were cut back, 4 bases at V and 5 bases at J, with 11 bases in the middle. Germline loops: CDR1 KGHSH, CDR2 LQKENI. As DNA, the CDR3 is TGTGCCAGCTCACGAACCGGGGGGACTGAAGCTTTCTTT. As protein: CASSRTGGTEAFF.

The chain uses TRBV5-1 and TRBJ2-5; the match to TRBD2 covers 10 bases. V gave up 2 bases and J gave up 3 bases; unmatched junction bases: 1. Germline CDR1 SGHRS, CDR2 YFSETQ. CDR3 length equals 14 residues. The CDR3 is CASSFGLAEETQYF. The CDR3 region has the DNA TGCGCCAGCAGCTTCGGACTAGCGGAAGAGACCCAGTACTTC.